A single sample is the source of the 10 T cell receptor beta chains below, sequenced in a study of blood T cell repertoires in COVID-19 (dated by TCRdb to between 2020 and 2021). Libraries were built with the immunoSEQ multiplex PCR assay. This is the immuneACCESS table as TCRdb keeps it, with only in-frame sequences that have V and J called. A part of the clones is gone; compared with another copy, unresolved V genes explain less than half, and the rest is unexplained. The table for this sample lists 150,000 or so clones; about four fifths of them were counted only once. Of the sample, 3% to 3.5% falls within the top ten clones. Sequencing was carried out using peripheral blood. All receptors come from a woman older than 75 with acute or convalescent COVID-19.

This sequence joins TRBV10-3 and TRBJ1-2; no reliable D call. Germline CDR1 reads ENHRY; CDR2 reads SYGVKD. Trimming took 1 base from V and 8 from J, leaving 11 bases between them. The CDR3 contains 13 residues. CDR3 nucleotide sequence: TGTGCCATCAGTGAGTTCGGGAACGAGGGCTACACCTTC. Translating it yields CAISEFGNEGYTF.

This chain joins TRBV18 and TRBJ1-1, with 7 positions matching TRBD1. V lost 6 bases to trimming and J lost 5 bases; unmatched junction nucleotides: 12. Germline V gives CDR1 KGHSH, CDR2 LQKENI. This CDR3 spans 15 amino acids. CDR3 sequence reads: CASSLKGASETEAFF. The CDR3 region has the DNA TGTGCCAGCTCCCTTAAGGGGGCGAGCGAAACTGAAGCTTTCTTT.

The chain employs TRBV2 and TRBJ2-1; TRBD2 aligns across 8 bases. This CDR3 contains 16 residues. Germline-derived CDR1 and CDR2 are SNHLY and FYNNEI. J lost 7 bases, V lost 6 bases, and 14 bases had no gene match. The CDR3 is CASRAEGTRVGNEQFF. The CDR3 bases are TGTGCCAGCAGGGCGGAAGGGACTAGAGTCGGGAATGAGCAGTTCTTC.

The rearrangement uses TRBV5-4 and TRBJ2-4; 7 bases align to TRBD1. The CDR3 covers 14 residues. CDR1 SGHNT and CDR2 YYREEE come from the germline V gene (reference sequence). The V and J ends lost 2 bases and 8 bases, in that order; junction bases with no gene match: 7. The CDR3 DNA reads TGTGCCAGCAGCTTCACAGGGGCAGCGGACATTCAGTACTTC. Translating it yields CASSFTGAADIQYF.

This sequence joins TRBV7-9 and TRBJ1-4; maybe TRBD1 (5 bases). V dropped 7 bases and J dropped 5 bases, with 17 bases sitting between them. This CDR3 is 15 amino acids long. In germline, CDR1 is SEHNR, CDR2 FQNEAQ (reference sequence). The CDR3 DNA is TGTGCCAGCACCAATCTCGTGGGGGGGAATGAAAAACTGTTTTTT. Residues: CASTNLVGGNEKLFF.

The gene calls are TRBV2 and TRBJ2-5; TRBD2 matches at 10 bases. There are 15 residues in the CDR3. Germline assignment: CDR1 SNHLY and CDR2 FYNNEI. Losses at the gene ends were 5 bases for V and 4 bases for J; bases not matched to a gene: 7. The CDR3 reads CASSLGLAQGETQYF. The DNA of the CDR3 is TGTGCCAGCAGTCTGGGACTAGCGCAGGGAGAGACCCAGTACTTC.

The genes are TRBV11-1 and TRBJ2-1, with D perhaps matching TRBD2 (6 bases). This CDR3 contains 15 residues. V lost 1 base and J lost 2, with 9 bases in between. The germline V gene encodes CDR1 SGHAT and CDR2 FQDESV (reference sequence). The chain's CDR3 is CASSLERLAYNEQFF. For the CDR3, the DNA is TGTGCCAGCAGCTTAGAGAGACTAGCCTACAATGAGCAGTTCTTC.

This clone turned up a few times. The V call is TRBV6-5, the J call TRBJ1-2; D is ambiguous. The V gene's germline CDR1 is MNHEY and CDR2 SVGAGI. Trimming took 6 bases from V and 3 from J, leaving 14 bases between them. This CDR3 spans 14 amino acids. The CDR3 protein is CASRNPTVDYGYTF. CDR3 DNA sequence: TGTGCCAGCAGAAACCCCACGGTGGACTATGGCTACACCTTC.

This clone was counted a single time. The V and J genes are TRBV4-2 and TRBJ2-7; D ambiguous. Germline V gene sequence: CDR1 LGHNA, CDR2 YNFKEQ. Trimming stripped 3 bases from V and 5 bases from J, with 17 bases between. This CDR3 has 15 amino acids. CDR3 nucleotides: TGTGCCAGCAGCCATTCCCAGAACTATCGGGACGAGCAGTACTTC. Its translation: CASSHSQNYRDEQYF.

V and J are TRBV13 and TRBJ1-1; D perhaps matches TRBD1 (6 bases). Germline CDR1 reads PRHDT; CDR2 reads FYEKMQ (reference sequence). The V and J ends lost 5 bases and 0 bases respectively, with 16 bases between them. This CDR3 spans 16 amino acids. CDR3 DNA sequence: TGTGCCAGCAGCATAAACCAATGGGGGCTGAACACTGAAGCTTTCTTT. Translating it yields CASSINQWGLNTEAFF.